This TCR beta chain stems from a study of vaccination and CD4 T cells after COVID-19. Sequencing of DNA taken from cultured CD4+ T cells relied on the Oncomine TCR Beta short-read assay. Via MiXCR, TCRdb re-called the PCR reads, giving one row per CDR3 protein. Counted here are 8,500 to 11,000 distinct CDR3 sequences, approximately 64% occurring once; the ten biggest clones make up approximately 26%. As for this clonotype: Its antigen is unknown.

The sample's treatment: roughly 10-day PBMC culture with coronavirus spike peptide pools or control peptides (ViraFEST assay). V gave up 5 bases and J gave up 2 bases; unmatched junction bases: 11. CDR3 length: 16 residues. Germline values: CDR1 MNHEY, CDR2 SVGEGT. The sample consisted of CD4+ T cells from blood, cultured in vitro. The chain carries TRBV6-2 or TRBV6-3 and TRBJ2-7, with TRBD2 identical over 8 bases. This TCR was sampled from a human donor who had recovered from COVID-19. The CDR3 reads CASSPLLAGGTYEQYF. CDR3 nucleotide sequence: TGTGCCAGCAGTCCCCTTCTAGCGGGCGGTACCTACGAGCAGTACTTC.